The TCR beta chain under discussion was sequenced for a study of regulatory T cells in long-lasting Graves disease. Time point described: newly diagnosed GD, antithyroid drugs for less than 3 months. The TCR library was made from RNA that had been extracted from PBMCs in TRIzol. The TCR beta library used iRepertoire HTBI primers with Arm-PCR amplification of CDR3. TCRdb re-called the multiplex PCR reads through MiXCR, storing one row per CDR3 protein. The sample comprises roughly 560,000 distinct CDR3 sequences, more than 10% of which are singletons, and roughly 8.9% rests with the top ten. The sample holds many counts of this clonotype. Separately, the same data were catalogued under a study of T cells in Graves' hyperthyroidism and ophthalmopathy. Turning to that study: An initial round of RT-PCR targeting the TCR CDR3 relied on the HTBI primer set.

The receptor was isolated from a woman between 25 and 40 years old with Graves disease. The sample here was peripheral blood mononuclear cells (PBMCs), taken at new diagnosis, from a patient treated with antithyroid drugs.

CDR3 sequence reads: CASSQGSLGASSYGYTF. The CDR3 bases are TGTGCCAGCAGCCAAGGCTCCCTTGGGGCTTCCAGCTATGGCTACACCTTC. This chain joins TRBV11-2 and TRBJ1-2, with D perhaps matching TRBD1 (5 bases). The CDR3 extends over 17 amino acids. The ends were cut back, 5 bases at V and 4 bases at J, with 23 bases in the middle. CDR1 is SGHAT and CDR2 is FQNNGV in the germline V gene.